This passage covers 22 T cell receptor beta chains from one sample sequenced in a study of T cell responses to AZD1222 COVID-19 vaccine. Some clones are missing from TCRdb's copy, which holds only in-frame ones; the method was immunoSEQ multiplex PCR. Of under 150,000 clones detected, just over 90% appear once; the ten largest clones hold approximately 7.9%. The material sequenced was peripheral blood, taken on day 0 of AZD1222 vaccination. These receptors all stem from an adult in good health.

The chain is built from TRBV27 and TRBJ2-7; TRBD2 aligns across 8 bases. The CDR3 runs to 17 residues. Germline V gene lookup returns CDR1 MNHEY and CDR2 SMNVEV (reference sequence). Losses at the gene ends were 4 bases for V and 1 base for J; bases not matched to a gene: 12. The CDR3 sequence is CASSSGWQLAESYEQYF. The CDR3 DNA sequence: TGTGCCAGCAGTTCGGGCTGGCAACTAGCGGAATCCTACGAGCAGTACTTC.

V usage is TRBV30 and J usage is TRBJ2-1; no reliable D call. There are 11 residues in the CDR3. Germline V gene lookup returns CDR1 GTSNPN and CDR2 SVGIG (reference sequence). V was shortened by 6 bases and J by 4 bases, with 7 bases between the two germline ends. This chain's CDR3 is CACSKYNEQFF. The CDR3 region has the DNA TGTGCCTGCTCCAAATACAATGAGCAGTTCTTC.

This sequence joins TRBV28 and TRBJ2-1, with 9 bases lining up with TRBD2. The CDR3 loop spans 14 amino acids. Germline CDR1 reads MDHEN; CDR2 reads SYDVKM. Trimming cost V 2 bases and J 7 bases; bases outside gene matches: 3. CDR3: CASSLGTSLNEQFF. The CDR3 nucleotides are TGTGCCAGCAGTTTAGGGACTAGCTTGAATGAGCAGTTCTTC.

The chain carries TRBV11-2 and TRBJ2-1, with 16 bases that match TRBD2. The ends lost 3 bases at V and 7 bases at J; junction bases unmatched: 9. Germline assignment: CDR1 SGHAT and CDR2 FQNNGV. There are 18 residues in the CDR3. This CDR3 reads CASSFWRGLAGGPNEQFF. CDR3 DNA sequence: TGTGCCAGCAGCTTTTGGCGGGGACTAGCGGGAGGGCCGAATGAGCAGTTCTTC.

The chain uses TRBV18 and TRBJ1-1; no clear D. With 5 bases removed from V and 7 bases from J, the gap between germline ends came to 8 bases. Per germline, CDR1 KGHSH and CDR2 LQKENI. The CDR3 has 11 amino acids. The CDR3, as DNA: TGTGCCAGCTCATCGGACCGTGAAGCTTTCTTT. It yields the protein CASSSDREAFF.

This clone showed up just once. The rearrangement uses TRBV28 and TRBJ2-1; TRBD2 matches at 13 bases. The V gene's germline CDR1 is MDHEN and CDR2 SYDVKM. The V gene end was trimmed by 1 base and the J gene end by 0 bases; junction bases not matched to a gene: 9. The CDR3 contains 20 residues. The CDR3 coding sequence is TGTGCCAGCAGTTTATTTAGGACTAGCGGGGGATTAAGCTCCTACAATGAGCAGTTCTTC. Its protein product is CASSLFRTSGGLSSYNEQFF.

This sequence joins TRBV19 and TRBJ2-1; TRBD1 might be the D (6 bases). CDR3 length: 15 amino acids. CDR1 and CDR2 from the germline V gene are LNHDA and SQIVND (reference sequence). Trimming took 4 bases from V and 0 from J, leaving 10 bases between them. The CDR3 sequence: CASSTTGSSYNEQFF. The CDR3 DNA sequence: TGTGCCAGTAGTACCACAGGGAGCTCCTACAATGAGCAGTTCTTC.

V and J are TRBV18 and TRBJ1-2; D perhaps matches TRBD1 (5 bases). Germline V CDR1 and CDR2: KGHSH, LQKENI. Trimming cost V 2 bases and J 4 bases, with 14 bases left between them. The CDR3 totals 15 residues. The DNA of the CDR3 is TGTGCCAGCTCACCAGGGACGGACCCGCCCTATGGCTACACCTTC. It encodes CASSPGTDPPYGYTF.

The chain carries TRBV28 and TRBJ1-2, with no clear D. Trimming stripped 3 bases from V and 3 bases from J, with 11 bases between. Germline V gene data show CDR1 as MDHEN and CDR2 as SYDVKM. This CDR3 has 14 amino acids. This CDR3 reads CASSLGPLDYGYTF. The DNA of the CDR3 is TGTGCCAGCAGTTTGGGTCCCTTAGACTATGGCTACACCTTC.

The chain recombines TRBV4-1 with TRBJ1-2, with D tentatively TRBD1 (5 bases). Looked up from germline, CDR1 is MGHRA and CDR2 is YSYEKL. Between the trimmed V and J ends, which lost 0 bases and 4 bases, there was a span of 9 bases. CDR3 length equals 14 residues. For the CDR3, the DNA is TGCGCCAGCAGCCAAGATCAGGGAGGCTATGGCTACACCTTC. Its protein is CASSQDQGGYGYTF.

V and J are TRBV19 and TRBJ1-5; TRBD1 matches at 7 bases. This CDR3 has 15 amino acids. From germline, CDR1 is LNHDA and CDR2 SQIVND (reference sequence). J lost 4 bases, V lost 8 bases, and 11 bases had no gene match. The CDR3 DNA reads TGTGCCAGTCGGATCCAGGGGGGATGGAATCAGCCCCAGCATTTT. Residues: CASRIQGGWNQPQHF.

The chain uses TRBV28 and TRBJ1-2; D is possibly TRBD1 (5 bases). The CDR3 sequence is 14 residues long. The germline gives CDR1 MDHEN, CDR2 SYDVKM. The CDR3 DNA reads TGTGCTTCTCGAGGGGAGGGGCTAGGGTATGGCTACACCTTC. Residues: CASRGEGLGYGYTF.

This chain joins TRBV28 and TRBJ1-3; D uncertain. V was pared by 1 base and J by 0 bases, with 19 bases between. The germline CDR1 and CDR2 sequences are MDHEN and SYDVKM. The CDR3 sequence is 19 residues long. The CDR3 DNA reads TGTGCCAGCAGTTTATATGGCCCAGCGGCGGGAAACTCTGGAAACACCATATATTTT. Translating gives CASSLYGPAAGNSGNTIYF.

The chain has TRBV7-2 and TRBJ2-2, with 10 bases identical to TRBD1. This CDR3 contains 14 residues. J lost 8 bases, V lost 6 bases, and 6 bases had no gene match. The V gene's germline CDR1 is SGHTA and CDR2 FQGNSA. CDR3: CASRQGQGRGELFF. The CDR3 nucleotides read TGTGCCAGCAGGCAGGGACAGGGGCGTGGGGAGCTGTTTTTT.

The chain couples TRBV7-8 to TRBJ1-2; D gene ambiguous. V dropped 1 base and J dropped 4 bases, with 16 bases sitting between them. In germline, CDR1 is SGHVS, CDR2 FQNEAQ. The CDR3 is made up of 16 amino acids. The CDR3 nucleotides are TGTGCCAGCAGCTTAGGGACGCCCGGAGGCGGCTATGGCTACACCTTC. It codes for CASSLGTPGGGYGYTF.

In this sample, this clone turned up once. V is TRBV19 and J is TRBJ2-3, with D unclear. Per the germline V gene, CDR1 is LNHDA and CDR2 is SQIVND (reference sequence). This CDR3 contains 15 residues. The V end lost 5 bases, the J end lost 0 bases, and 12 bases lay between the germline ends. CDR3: CASSPRWSSTDTQYF. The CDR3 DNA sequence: TGTGCCAGTAGTCCACGTTGGAGCAGCACAGATACGCAGTATTTT.

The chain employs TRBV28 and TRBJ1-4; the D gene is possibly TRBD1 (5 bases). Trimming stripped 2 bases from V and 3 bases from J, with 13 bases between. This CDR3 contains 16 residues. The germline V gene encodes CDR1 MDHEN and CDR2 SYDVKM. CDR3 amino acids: CASSLGPRVPNEKLFF. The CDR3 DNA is TGTGCCAGCAGTTTAGGTCCCAGGGTACCTAATGAAAAACTGTTTTTT.

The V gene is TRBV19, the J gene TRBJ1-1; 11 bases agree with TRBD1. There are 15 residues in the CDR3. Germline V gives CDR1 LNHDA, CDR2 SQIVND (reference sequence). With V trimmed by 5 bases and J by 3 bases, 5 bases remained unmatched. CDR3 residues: CASSRTGGSDTEAFF. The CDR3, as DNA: TGTGCCAGTAGTCGGACAGGGGGCTCTGACACTGAAGCTTTCTTT.

The CDR3 loop reads CASSSPTSGKSDTQYF. CDR3 nucleotide sequence: TGTGCCAGCAGTTCTCCAACTAGCGGGAAGTCAGATACGCAGTATTTT. J is TRBJ2-3 and V is TRBV6-6; TRBD2 matches at 10 bases. CDR3 length: 16 residues. V shed 4 bases, J shed 4 bases, and the junction held 8 bases outside the gene matches. Germline V gene lookup returns CDR1 MNHNY and CDR2 SVGAGI (reference sequence).

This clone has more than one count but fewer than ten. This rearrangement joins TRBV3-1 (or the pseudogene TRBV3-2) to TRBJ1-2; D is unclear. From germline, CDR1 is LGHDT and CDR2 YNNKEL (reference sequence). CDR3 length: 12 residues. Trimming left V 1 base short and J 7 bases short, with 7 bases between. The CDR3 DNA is TGTGCCAGCAGCCAAGGGGCCTCTGGCTACACCTTC. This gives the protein CASSQGASGYTF.

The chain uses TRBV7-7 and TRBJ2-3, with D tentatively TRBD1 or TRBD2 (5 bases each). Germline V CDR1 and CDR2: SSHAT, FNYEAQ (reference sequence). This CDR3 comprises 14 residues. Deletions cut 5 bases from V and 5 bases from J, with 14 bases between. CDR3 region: CASSPISGGDTQYF. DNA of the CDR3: TGTGCCAGCAGCCCTATATCTGGGGGAGATACGCAGTATTTT.

CDR3 residues: CASRDSGVPEAFF. The DNA for the CDR3 is TGTGCCAGTAGGGACTCCGGAGTTCCTGAAGCTTTCTTT. The chain combines TRBV19 with TRBJ1-1; unclear D gene. The CDR3 extends over 13 amino acids. Germline CDR1 is LNHDA and CDR2 is SQIVND (reference sequence). The V end lost 6 bases, the J end lost 6 bases, and 14 bases lay between the germline ends.